This entry lists 18 T cell receptor beta chains sequenced from one sample in a study of T cells of healthy individuals. Each CDR3 protein is one row after TCRdb ran MiXCR on the 5' RACE reads. The sample has about 96,000 distinct CDR3 sequences; around 17% are singletons. These receptor sequences come from a human donor in good health.

This clonotype was detected only a few times. This chain connects TRBV5-1 to TRBJ2-3, with 10 bases aligning to TRBD2. The V gene end was trimmed by 4 bases and the J gene end by 5 bases; junction bases not matched to a gene: 7. The CDR3 totals 15 residues. Per the germline V gene, CDR1 is SGHRS and CDR2 is YFSETQ. As DNA, the CDR3 is TGCGCCAGCAGCACCTTAGCGGGAGGAGGAGATACGCAGTATTTT. Translation gives CASSTLAGGGDTQYF.

This clonotype has more than one count but fewer than ten. CDR3: CASSSVRGRTEAFF. DNA of the CDR3: TGTGCCAGCAGTTCCGTCCGGGGGCGGACTGAAGCTTTCTTT. The rearrangement links TRBV11-2 to TRBJ1-1, with TRBD1 as a possible D gene (6 bases). The CDR3 runs 14 residues. The germline gives CDR1 SGHAT, CDR2 FQNNGV. The V end was cut by 6 bases, the J end by 5 bases, with 16 bases between.

This clonotype was counted only a few times. The chain employs TRBV6-2 or TRBV6-3 and TRBJ1-5, with unresolved D. Germline V gene data show CDR1 as MNHEY and CDR2 as SVGEGT. The CDR3 covers 13 residues. V shed 5 bases and J shed 5 bases, with 10 bases lying between them. The CDR3 DNA follows: TGTGCCAGCAGTAACCCCGGGGATCAGCCCCAGCATTTT. Protein sequence: CASSNPGDQPQHF.

Comments on this clonotype: With a much larger clone just one base away, this may be a read error. The rearrangement uses TRBV16 and TRBJ2-7, with 7 bases identical to TRBD1. CDR1 KGHSY and CDR2 FQNENV come from the germline V gene. CDR3 size: 15 residues. Trimming at V came to 4 bases and at J to 3 bases, leaving 9 bases not matched to a gene. The CDR3 nucleotides read TGTGCCAGCAGCCGGTCCGGGAACAGGGGCTACGAGCAGTACTTC. Residues: CASSRSGNRGYEQYF.

This clonotype was counted a few times. The chain carries TRBV10-3 and TRBJ1-6; D unclear. Trimming removed 4 bases at V and 4 bases at J, with 8 bases between. This CDR3 comprises 14 residues. CDR1 is ENHRY, CDR2 SYGVKD, per germline. The CDR3 DNA reads as TGTGCCATCAGTGTAGAGGATTATAATTCACCCCTCCACTTT. Encoded protein: CAISVEDYNSPLHF.

The gene calls are TRBV7-3 and TRBJ2-5; D is possibly TRBD2 (6 bases). The germline V gene has CDR1 SGHTA and CDR2 FQGTGA. Trimming took 2 bases from V and 5 from J, leaving 12 bases between them. The CDR3 length is 14 residues. The CDR3: CASSLRGESETQYF. In DNA form, the CDR3 reads TGTGCCAGCAGCTTACGCGGGGAGTCGGAGACCCAGTACTTC.

This clonotype occurred a few times. The V and J genes are TRBV20-1 and TRBJ2-1; 10 bases map to TRBD2. CDR3 size: 14 residues. The V gene end was trimmed by 6 bases and the J gene end by 9 bases; junction bases not matched to a gene: 11. Germline CDR1 is DFQATT and CDR2 is SNEGSKA (reference sequence). CDR3 DNA sequence: TGCAGTGCCCCGCAGCGGGAGGGCCGTTTTGAGCAGTTCTTC. Protein: CSAPQREGRFEQFF.

This clonotype came up many times. The chain has TRBV28 and TRBJ1-5; D is possibly TRBD1 (6 bases). This CDR3 region has 12 residues. Germline lookup yields CDR1 MDHEN and CDR2 SYDVKM. With 5 bases removed from V and 9 bases from J, the gap between germline ends came to 11 bases. CDR3 bases: TGTGCCAGCAGTGGGGGCCCTCGGCCCCAGCATTTT. This codes for CASSGGPRPQHF.

This clonotype turned up a few times. The J gene is TRBJ2-3, the V gene TRBV24-1; D ambiguous. In germline, CDR1 is KGHDR, CDR2 SFDVKD. CDR3 size: 17 residues. Trimming shortened V by 3 bases and J by 0 bases, and 15 bases separated the two germline ends. CDR3 bases: TGTGCCACCAGTGATCCCGTCGGGCGCCCGAGCACAGATACGCAGTATTTT. Amino acid sequence: CATSDPVGRPSTDTQYF.

This chain joins TRBV6-4 and TRBJ2-3, with 11 positions matching TRBD1. CDR3 size: 15 residues. Germline-derived CDR1 and CDR2 are MRHNA and SNTAGT. The V and J ends lost 6 bases and 7 bases, in that order; junction bases with no gene match: 9. Here the CDR3 reads CASSAGQGVMYTQYF. The CDR3, as DNA: TGTGCCAGCAGCGCGGGACAGGGGGTCATGTATACGCAGTATTTT.

The CDR3 loop reads CASSEMTSGSRETQYF. In DNA form, the CDR3 reads TGTGCCAGCAGTGAAATGACTAGCGGGAGCAGAGAGACCCAGTACTTC. The V and J genes are TRBV2 and TRBJ2-5; 12 bases agree with TRBD2. The J segment lost 4 bases and the V segment lost 2 bases, leaving 5 bases of the junction unmatched. The CDR3 covers 16 residues. Germline values: CDR1 SNHLY, CDR2 FYNNEI.

This chain links TRBV5-1 with TRBJ1-5, with D uncertain. Trimming left V 0 bases short and J 4 bases short, with 11 bases between. This CDR3 is 15 amino acids long. The germline V gene encodes CDR1 SGHRS and CDR2 YFSETQ. CDR3 nucleotides: TGCGCCAGCAGCTTGGGGTCGGGCAGAAATCAGCCCCAGCATTTT. As protein: CASSLGSGRNQPQHF.

There are many counts of this clonotype. J is TRBJ2-2 and V is TRBV6-1; D is possibly TRBD1 or TRBD2 (5 bases each). Trimming shortened V by 1 base and J by 3 bases, and 15 bases separated the two germline ends. The CDR3 is made up of 17 amino acids. Germline CDR1 is MNHNS and CDR2 is SASEGT. DNA for the CDR3: TGTGCCAGCAGTGAAGATGAGAGGGACCACGACACCGGGGAGCTGTTTTTT. As protein: CASSEDERDHDTGELFF.

The table lists this clonotype with a few counts. The rearrangement uses TRBV27 and TRBJ2-1; D may be TRBD1 or TRBD2 (5 bases each). Germline V CDR1 and CDR2: MNHEY, SMNVEV (reference sequence). Trimming pared 0 bases from V and 10 bases from J, leaving 19 bases between. This CDR3 comprises 16 residues. DNA for the CDR3: TGTGCCAGCAGTTTATCGAAGGGACCCATAAACGAGGAGCAGTTCTTC. Amino acids: CASSLSKGPINEEQFF.

The sample holds many counts of this clonotype. The chain couples TRBV12-3 or TRBV12-4 to TRBJ2-7, with D perhaps matching TRBD2 (5 bases). The germline V and J ends were trimmed by 7 bases and 5 bases, with 21 bases remaining between them. CDR3 size: 15 residues. CDR3 sequence (DNA): TGTGCCAGCACCAGCCGAGGGCTTCCAACCGACGAGCAGTACTTC. Translation gives CASTSRGLPTDEQYF.

The chain employs TRBV4-1 and TRBJ1-1, with 10 bases that match TRBD1. The germline V gene encodes CDR1 MGHRA and CDR2 YSYEKL. The CDR3 length is 15 residues. V trimming: 4 bases; J trimming: 1 base; junction bases outside the gene matches: 3. CDR3 loop: CASSPRDRGNTEAFF. DNA for the CDR3: TGCGCCAGCAGCCCCCGGGACAGGGGGAACACTGAAGCTTTCTTT.

The chain couples TRBV5-1 to TRBJ1-5; D gene ambiguous. V was clipped by 8 bases and J by 2 bases, with 23 bases between them. The CDR3 sequence is 17 residues long. Germline assignment: CDR1 SGHRS and CDR2 YFSETQ. CDR3: CARINSSRSYCNQPQHF. CDR3 nucleotide sequence: TGCGCCAGGATAAACAGTTCCCGGTCATATTGCAATCAGCCCCAGCATTTT.

This clonotype was seen at least ten times. The J gene is TRBJ1-5, the V gene TRBV28; D unresolved. The CDR3 runs to 12 residues. Germline V gene sequence: CDR1 MDHEN, CDR2 SYDVKM. V lost 8 bases to trimming and J lost 7 bases, with 12 bases between them. The CDR3 DNA follows: TGTGCCAGCGGGCTGCCGGGGCAGCCCCAGCATTTT. Protein: CASGLPGQPQHF.